Presented here are 24 T cell receptor beta chains from one specimen sequenced in a study of CD8 T cells in Susac syndrome. With random hexamers, reverse transcription was performed on about 0.5 to 1 ug of RNA. TCRdb redid the calling of the immunoSEQ multiplex PCR reads with MiXCR, one entry per CDR3 protein. The repertoire has 150,000 to 200,000 distinct CDR3 sequences, approximately 93% of them found once; the top ten carry roughly 0.1%. The sequenced sample was CD4+ T cells from PBMCs. The origin of the receptors is a human donor with multiple sclerosis.

The chain carries TRBV4-3 and TRBJ2-1; a possible D gene is TRBD2 (5 bases). Trimming removed 2 bases at V and 9 bases at J, with 14 bases between. Germline V gene data show CDR1 as LGHNA and CDR2 as YSLEER. The length of the CDR3 is 14 residues. CDR3 sequence (DNA): TGCGCCAGCAGCCAATCCGGCTCGGGAAGTGAGCAGTTCTTC. This sequence encodes CASSQSGSGSEQFF.

This sequence joins TRBV28 and TRBJ2-5; D may match TRBD1 or TRBD2 (5 bases each). The V end was cut by 5 bases, the J end by 5 bases, with 9 bases between. The CDR3 has 12 amino acids. CDR1 and CDR2 (germline): MDHEN, SYDVKM. The CDR3 nucleotides read TGTGCCAGCAGTGGGGGTTCGGAGACCCAGTACTTC. Its translation: CASSGGSETQYF.

The chain uses TRBV24-1 and TRBJ2-2, with no clear D. CDR1 and CDR2 from the germline V gene are KGHDR and SFDVKD. Trimming left V 9 bases short and J 2 bases short, with 12 bases between. CDR3 length equals 14 residues. The CDR3 DNA is TGTGCCACCGGGCCTCGGTCTAACACCGGGGAGCTGTTTTTT. Protein: CATGPRSNTGELFF.

The rearrangement joins TRBV18 to TRBJ1-3; the D is unclear. Per germline, CDR1 KGHSH and CDR2 LQKENI. The CDR3 has 15 amino acids. V was shortened by 2 bases and J by 0 bases, with 8 bases between the two germline ends. In nucleotides, the CDR3 is TGTGCCAGCTCACCAGGGCTGGGCTCTGGAAACACCATATATTTT. Translation gives CASSPGLGSGNTIYF.

V is TRBV7-9 and J is TRBJ2-1; a weak D match, TRBD1 (5 bases). Germline CDR1 is SEHNR and CDR2 is FQNEAQ (reference sequence). Trimming took off 5 bases at V and 5 bases at J, with 19 bases between the two ends. The CDR3 contains 16 residues. CDR3 amino acids: CASSPYQGRFHNEQFF. The CDR3 DNA follows: TGTGCCAGCAGCCCTTATCAGGGAAGATTCCACAATGAGCAGTTCTTC.

V usage is TRBV25-1 and J usage is TRBJ2-7; 7 bases are a match to TRBD1. V gave up 1 base and J gave up 9 bases; unmatched junction bases: 12. Germline V gene sequence: CDR1 MGHDK, CDR2 SYGVNS. This CDR3 comprises 15 residues. DNA of the CDR3: TGTGCCAGCAGTGAATCATGGGACAGAATATCGGGGCAGTACTTC. Protein: CASSESWDRISGQYF.

The chain carries TRBV3-1 and TRBJ2-5; D is unclear. The CDR3 runs to 15 residues. Germline CDR1 and CDR2: LGHDT and YNNKEL (reference sequence). V dropped 0 bases and J dropped 5 bases, with 13 bases sitting between them. The CDR3 nucleotides are TGTGCCAGCAGCCAAGACTCGGGTCATAGGGAGACCCAGTACTTC. This sequence encodes CASSQDSGHRETQYF.

DNA for the CDR3: TGTGCCAGCACCTTAACGGGGGGCTCCTCCTACGAGCAGTACTTC. Its protein is CASTLTGGSSYEQYF. The chain recombines TRBV28 with TRBJ2-7, with D tentatively TRBD2 (7 bases). Trimming removed 7 bases from V and 0 bases from J, with 16 bases in between. The CDR3 sequence is 15 residues long. Germline V gene lookup returns CDR1 MDHEN and CDR2 SYDVKM.

The V gene is TRBV12-3 or TRBV12-4, the J gene TRBJ1-5; D is unresolved. This CDR3 is 14 amino acids long. Trimming took 3 bases from V and 3 from J, leaving 9 bases between them. CDR3 region: CASSFDQNNQPQHF. DNA of the CDR3: TGTGCCAGCAGTTTTGACCAGAACAATCAGCCCCAGCATTTT.

The gene calls are TRBV20-1 and TRBJ2-7; D might be TRBD2 (7 bases). The CDR3 spans 14 residues. The germline V and J ends were trimmed by 1 base and 0 bases, with 10 bases remaining between them. The germline CDR1 and CDR2 sequences are DFQATT and SNEGSKA (reference sequence). The CDR3 region has the DNA TGCAGTGCTAGAGTTGGGGGGGCCTCCTACGAGCAGTACTTC. It specifies CSARVGGASYEQYF.

V is TRBV19 and J is TRBJ2-5; D call uncertain. From germline, CDR1 is LNHDA and CDR2 SQIVND (reference sequence). The length of the CDR3 is 12 residues. Trimming removed 6 bases from V and 7 bases from J, with 12 bases in between. Here the CDR3 DNA reads TGTGCCAGTAGCGGAGCCGTGGGGACCCAGTACTTC. This gives the protein CASSGAVGTQYF.

This clonotype was seen a handful of times. J is TRBJ1-1 and V is TRBV5-1; possibly TRBD1 for D (5 bases). V was cut by 0 bases and J by 0 bases, with 12 bases left in between. CDR3 length: 16 amino acids. Germline CDR1 is SGHRS and CDR2 is YFSETQ. The CDR3 region is CASSLVGSTVNTEAFF. The CDR3 DNA reads as TGCGCCAGCAGCTTGGTAGGATCGACAGTGAACACTGAAGCTTTCTTT.

This clonotype was recorded only once. The chain employs TRBV20-1 and TRBJ1-1, with a weak D call TRBD1 (6 bases). Germline V gene data show CDR1 as DFQATT and CDR2 as SNEGSKA (reference sequence). The CDR3 extends over 12 amino acids. Trimming removed 5 bases from V and 7 bases from J, with 14 bases in between. Here the CDR3 reads CSAPVSDSEAFF. CDR3 bases: TGCAGTGCTCCGGTGTCGGACAGTGAAGCTTTCTTT.

The chain links TRBV12-3 or TRBV12-4 to TRBJ2-2; maybe TRBD2 (6 bases). V was clipped by 7 bases and J by 6 bases, with 18 bases between them. This CDR3 contains 15 residues. CDR3 in amino acids: CASNLAEGRSGELFF. The DNA for the CDR3 is TGTGCCAGCAACCTCGCGGAGGGGCGGTCCGGGGAGCTGTTTTTT.

This chain links TRBV5-4 with TRBJ2-5, with no clear D. The length of the CDR3 is 13 residues. Per germline, CDR1 SGHNT and CDR2 YYREEE (reference sequence). The V end was cut by 2 bases, the J end by 5 bases, with 10 bases between. CDR3 loop: CASSFGVLETQYF. The CDR3 DNA follows: TGTGCCAGCAGCTTTGGGGTCCTGGAGACCCAGTACTTC.

This sequence joins TRBV20-1 and TRBJ1-1, with D possibly TRBD1 on 6 matching bases. CDR3 length: 14 residues. The germline V gene encodes CDR1 DFQATT and CDR2 SNEGSKA (reference sequence). Trimming pared 4 bases from V and 1 base from J, leaving 13 bases between. The CDR3 DNA sequence: TGCAGTGCTACCCAACCGGGACAGAACACTGAAGCTTTCTTT. The encoded protein is CSATQPGQNTEAFF.

J is TRBJ1-6 and V is TRBV6-2 or TRBV6-3, with TRBD1 identical over 8 bases. The CDR3 extends over 14 amino acids. CDR1 and CDR2 (germline): MNHEY, SVGEGT. V shed 6 bases, J shed 8 bases, and the junction held 6 bases outside the gene matches. The CDR3 loop reads CASSKVQGDSPLHF. In nucleotides, the CDR3 is TGTGCCAGCAGCAAGGTACAGGGGGATTCACCCCTCCACTTT.

The chain links TRBV30 to TRBJ1-1; D gene uncertain. CDR1 and CDR2 (germline): GTSNPN, SVGIG (reference sequence). CDR3 length: 13 amino acids. With 2 bases removed from V and 1 base from J, the gap between germline ends came to 8 bases. The CDR3: CAWSRRENTEAFF. Here the CDR3 DNA reads TGTGCCTGGAGTCGTCGGGAGAACACTGAAGCTTTCTTT.

In this sample, this clonotype turned up once. The rearrangement uses TRBV30 and TRBJ1-3; D is unclear. The CDR3 covers 15 residues. V was cut by 0 bases and J by 0 bases, with 9 bases left in between. Germline CDR1 and CDR2: GTSNPN and SVGIG (reference sequence). The CDR3 sequence: CAWSVRQSSGNTIYF. The CDR3 coding sequence is TGTGCCTGGAGTGTGAGGCAGAGCTCTGGAAACACCATATATTTT.

The chain carries TRBV3-1 and TRBJ2-5; either TRBD1 or TRBD2 may fit D (6 bases each). In germline, CDR1 is LGHDT, CDR2 YNNKEL (reference sequence). The CDR3 consists of 16 residues. Between the trimmed V and J ends, which lost 4 bases and 2 bases, there was a span of 17 bases. The CDR3 protein is CASSPLDGGGQETQYF. In DNA, the CDR3 is TGTGCCAGCAGCCCATTAGACGGAGGGGGGCAAGAGACCCAGTACTTC.

This clonotype has a single count. V gene TRBV5-1 combines with J gene TRBJ1-2; 12 nucleotides match TRBD1. V shed 4 bases, J shed 8 bases, and the junction held 9 bases outside the gene matches. The CDR3 has 15 residues. Per the germline V gene, CDR1 is SGHRS and CDR2 is YFSETQ. The CDR3 loop is CASSLGTGGAEGYTF. Written as DNA, the CDR3 is TGCGCCAGCAGCCTCGGGACAGGGGGCGCGGAGGGCTACACCTTC.

This chain joins TRBV7-9 and TRBJ1-6; 9 nucleotides agree with TRBD1. The CDR3 has 16 residues. J was trimmed by 7 bases and V by 3 bases; bases with no gene match: 7. Germline V gene sequence: CDR1 SEHNR, CDR2 FQNEAQ (reference sequence). The CDR3 nucleotides read TGTGCCAGCAGCTTGTTACCCGGGACAGGGAATTCACCCCTCCACTTT. Its translation: CASSLLPGTGNSPLHF.

The chain has TRBV2 and TRBJ2-2; D call uncertain. The CDR3 spans 15 residues. V was cut by 6 bases and J by 1 base, with 12 bases left in between. Germline CDR1 is SNHLY and CDR2 is FYNNEI. CDR3 bases: TGTGCCAGCAGGCCACCCTTGGGGAACACCGGGGAGCTGTTTTTT. As protein: CASRPPLGNTGELFF.

V usage is TRBV30 and J usage is TRBJ2-2, with TRBD1 identical over 7 bases. Germline V lookup: CDR1 GTSNPN, CDR2 SVGIG (reference sequence). The CDR3 is 13 residues long. V shed 1 base, J shed 6 bases, and the junction held 2 bases outside the gene matches. The CDR3 loop is CAWSGTGAGELFF. CDR3 nucleotide sequence: TGTGCCTGGAGTGGAACAGGGGCCGGGGAGCTGTTTTTT.